What follows are 18 T cell receptor beta chains derived from one specimen sequenced in a study of blood T cell repertoires in COVID-19. Generated by immunoSEQ multiplex PCR, the TCRdb table keeps only in-frame clones and is missing some. The table includes approximately 200,000 clones, about 85% detected once. What was sequenced was peripheral blood. The receptors were gathered from a man aged 70-80 years with acute or convalescent COVID-19.

The CDR3 sequence is CASSLAGRTGTGELFF. The CDR3 DNA is TGTGCCAGCAGCTTAGCCGGAAGGACAGGGACCGGGGAGCTGTTTTTT. This chain joins TRBV7-2 and TRBJ2-2; TRBD1 matches at 8 bases. The CDR3 totals 16 residues. Per the germline V gene, CDR1 is SGHTA and CDR2 is FQGNSA. Trimming took 0 bases from V and 5 from J; bases not matched to a gene: 5.

V usage is TRBV5-1 and J usage is TRBJ2-1, with 7 bases lining up with TRBD2. CDR3 length equals 17 residues. The germline CDR1 and CDR2 sequences are SGHRS and YFSETQ. With V trimmed by 0 bases and J by 1 base, 7 bases remained unmatched. In DNA, the CDR3 is TGCGCCAGCAGCTTGGGCGGGGGAGGGAATTCCTACAATGAGCAGTTCTTC. It yields the protein CASSLGGGGNSYNEQFF. The entire variable domain, with the rest obtained from reference TRBV5-1 and TRBJ2-1, is as follows: KAGVTQTPRYLIKTRGQQVTLSCSPISGHRSVSWYQQTPGQGLQFLFEYFSETQRNKGNFPGRFSGRQFSNSRSEMNVSTLELGDSALYLCASSLGGGGNSYNEQFFGPGTRLTVL.

The chain couples TRBV7-8 to TRBJ2-7, with 11 bases fitting TRBD2. Germline CDR1 and CDR2: SGHVS and FQNEAQ. Germline trimming cut 1 base from V and 3 bases from J; bases unmatched to any gene: 8. This CDR3 has 17 amino acids. The CDR3 here is CASSLGEGTSGLYEQYF. The CDR3 nucleotides are TGTGCCAGCAGCTTAGGAGAAGGGACTAGCGGACTCTACGAGCAGTACTTC.

The chain recombines TRBV15 with TRBJ1-1; 7 bases align to TRBD1. In germline, CDR1 is LNHNV, CDR2 YYDKDF (reference sequence). CDR3 length equals 16 residues. After removal of 0 bases from V and 2 bases from J, the junction contained 6 bases not matched to a gene. The CDR3 bases are TGTGCCACCAGCAGAGAAAGGGGACAGTATAACACTGAAGCTTTCTTT. Amino acid sequence: CATSRERGQYNTEAFF.

The gene calls are TRBV11-2 and TRBJ2-1; the D is unclear. Germline V CDR1 and CDR2: SGHAT, FQNNGV. The V gene lost 5 bases and the J gene lost 6 bases, with 14 bases spanning the gap. This CDR3 comprises 14 residues. In nucleotides, the CDR3 is TGTGCCAGCAGCCCACTCTGGGCTGTCAATGAGCAGTTCTTC. Translated: CASSPLWAVNEQFF.

This clone occurred once. The chain employs TRBV10-3 and TRBJ1-3, with no clear D. Germline CDR1 reads ENHRY; CDR2 reads SYGVKD. The CDR3 covers 13 residues. V gave up 9 bases and J gave up 1 base, with 10 bases separating them. CDR3 amino acids: CAIHEASGNTIYF. The CDR3 DNA follows: TGTGCCATACACGAAGCGTCTGGAAACACCATATATTTT.

This clone was picked up one time. The J gene is TRBJ1-1, the V gene TRBV10-3; 7 nucleotides match TRBD1. The germline CDR1 and CDR2 sequences are ENHRY and SYGVKD. V dropped 6 bases and J dropped 2; count of bases not matched to a gene: 6. The CDR3 is 14 amino acids. CDR3 in DNA: TGTGCCATCAGCCTCGGACAGGTCAACACTGAAGCTTTCTTT. Amino acid sequence: CAISLGQVNTEAFF.

The CDR3 DNA is TGTGCCAGCAGTGAGCAAACAGGGAGAGAGACCCAGTACTTC. Protein sequence: CASSEQTGRETQYF. The J gene is TRBJ2-5, the V gene TRBV2, with a tentative D call TRBD1 (6 bases). The CDR3 is made up of 14 amino acids. Germline assignment: CDR1 SNHLY and CDR2 FYNNEI. Trimming shortened V by 3 bases and J by 4 bases, and 12 bases separated the two germline ends. Supplemented by reference TRBV2 and TRBJ2-5, the full variable domain reads EPEVTQTPSHQVTQMGQEVILRCVPISNHLYFYWYRQILGQKVEFLVSFYNNEISEKSEIFDDQFSVERPDGSNFTLKIRSTKLEDSAMYFCASSEQTGRETQYFGPGTRLLVL.

Only a few counts were recorded for this clone. The chain recombines TRBV11-2 with TRBJ2-3; D gene ambiguous. Germline CDR1 reads SGHAT; CDR2 reads FQNNGV. The CDR3 length is 13 residues. V dropped 5 bases and J dropped 2 bases, with 8 bases sitting between them. The chain's CDR3 is CASSQEHTDTQYF. CDR3 DNA: TGTGCCAGCAGCCAAGAGCACACAGATACGCAGTATTTT.

The V gene is TRBV29-1, the J gene TRBJ2-5; 8 nucleotides agree with TRBD1. Germline CDR1 reads SQVTM; CDR2 reads ANQGSEA. The V gene end was trimmed by 7 bases and the J gene end by 4 bases; junction bases not matched to a gene: 5. The CDR3 extends over 12 amino acids. The chain's CDR3 is CSAYDRGETQYF. The CDR3 region has the DNA TGCAGCGCCTACGACAGGGGAGAGACCCAGTACTTC.

The V and J genes are TRBV7-8 and TRBJ2-7; D gene uncertain. The V gene lost 4 bases and the J gene lost 4 bases, with 5 bases spanning the gap. This CDR3 has 11 amino acids. CDR1 is SGHVS and CDR2 is FQNEAQ in the germline V gene. CDR3 bases: TGTGCCAGCAGCTCCAATTACGAGCAGTACTTC. It is translated as CASSSNYEQYF.

The rearrangement uses TRBV18 and TRBJ2-7, with D tentatively TRBD2 (5 bases). The ends were cut back, 4 bases at V and 4 bases at J, with 17 bases in the middle. The CDR3 extends over 15 amino acids. Germline CDR1 reads KGHSH; CDR2 reads LQKENI. The CDR3 is CASSLNRGTGYEQYF. CDR3 coding DNA: TGTGCCAGCTCACTAAACCGGGGTACGGGTTACGAGCAGTACTTC.

The rearrangement joins TRBV29-1 to TRBJ2-1; 11 bases align to TRBD2. V lost 5 bases to trimming and J lost 7 bases; unmatched junction nucleotides: 7. Germline V gene sequence: CDR1 SQVTM, CDR2 ANQGSEA. This CDR3 region has 14 residues. The CDR3 nucleotides are TGCAGCGTTTCTGCCCGACTAGCGGGAAATGAGCAGTTCTTC. Its translation: CSVSARLAGNEQFF.

This chain connects TRBV27 to TRBJ2-7; 9 bases line up with TRBD1. There are 15 residues in the CDR3. CDR1 is MNHEY and CDR2 is SMNVEV in the germline V gene (reference sequence). Trimming cost V 4 bases and J 7 bases; bases outside gene matches: 11. Here the CDR3 reads CASSSAGTGKGEQYF. The CDR3 DNA reads as TGTGCCAGCAGTTCCGCCGGGACAGGGAAGGGGGAGCAGTACTTC.

The chain joins TRBV5-5 to TRBJ2-1, with 8 bases lining up with TRBD2. CDR3 length: 15 amino acids. Germline CDR1 reads SGHKS; CDR2 reads YYEKEE (reference sequence). Trimming removed 3 bases from V and 7 bases from J; junction bases left unmatched: 9. The CDR3 bases are TGTGCCAGCAGCTCTAGGCTAGCGGGTGGGAATGAGCAGTTCTTC. Translated: CASSSRLAGGNEQFF.

This clone came up once. The J gene is TRBJ1-2, the V gene TRBV5-1; 7 nucleotides line up with TRBD1. The CDR3 is 15 residues long. Germline CDR1 SGHRS, CDR2 YFSETQ. With 0 bases clipped from V and 2 bases from J, the junction kept 4 bases outside the gene matches. In DNA form, the CDR3 reads TGCGCCAGCAGCTTGGGGGGGACAGAAAACTATGGCTACACCTTC. Protein: CASSLGGTENYGYTF.

The CDR3 bases are TGTGCCAGCAGTCGGGATCAAGAGACCCAGTACTTC. It codes for CASSRDQETQYF. This chain uses TRBV6-5 with TRBJ2-5; possible D gene TRBD2, 5 bases. The V end lost 5 bases, the J end lost 2 bases, and 6 bases lay between the germline ends. Germline CDR1 MNHEY, CDR2 SVGAGI. This CDR3 comprises 12 residues.

A few counts support this clone. This chain links TRBV7-9 with TRBJ2-7; TRBD2 matches at 11 bases. CDR3 length: 16 residues. Trimming cost V 5 bases and J 0 bases; bases outside gene matches: 6. CDR1 is SEHNR, CDR2 FQNEAQ, per germline (reference sequence). CDR3 DNA: TGTGCCAGCAGCCGTGAGACTAGCGGGATCTCCTACGAGCAGTACTTC. Its translation is CASSRETSGISYEQYF.